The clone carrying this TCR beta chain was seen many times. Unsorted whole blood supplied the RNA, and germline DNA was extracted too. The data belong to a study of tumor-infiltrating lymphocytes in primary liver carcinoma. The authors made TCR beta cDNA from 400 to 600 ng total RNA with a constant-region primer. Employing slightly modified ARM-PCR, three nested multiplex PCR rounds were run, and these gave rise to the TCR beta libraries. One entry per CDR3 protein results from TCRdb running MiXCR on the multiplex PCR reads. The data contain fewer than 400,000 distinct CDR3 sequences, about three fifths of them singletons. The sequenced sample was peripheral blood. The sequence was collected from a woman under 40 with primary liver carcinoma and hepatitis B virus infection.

CDR3 in amino acids: CASRRGTSGYSYNEQFF. The CDR3 nucleotides read TGTGCCAGCAGGCGCGGGACTAGCGGGTATTCCTACAATGAGCAGTTCTTC. The J gene is TRBJ2-1, the V gene TRBV11-2, with 12 bases aligning to TRBD2. V shed 6 bases and J 1 base; nucleotides not matched to a gene: 7. The CDR3 spans 17 residues. Looked up from germline, CDR1 is SGHAT and CDR2 is FQNNGV. Based on the CDR3 plus reference TRBV11-2 and TRBJ2-1, the full variable domain is EAGVAQSPRYKIIEKRQSVAFWCNPISGHATLYWYQQILGQGPKLLIQFQNNGVVDDSQLPKDRFSAERLKGVDSTLKIQPAKLEDSAVYLCASRRGTSGYSYNEQFFGPGTRLTVL.